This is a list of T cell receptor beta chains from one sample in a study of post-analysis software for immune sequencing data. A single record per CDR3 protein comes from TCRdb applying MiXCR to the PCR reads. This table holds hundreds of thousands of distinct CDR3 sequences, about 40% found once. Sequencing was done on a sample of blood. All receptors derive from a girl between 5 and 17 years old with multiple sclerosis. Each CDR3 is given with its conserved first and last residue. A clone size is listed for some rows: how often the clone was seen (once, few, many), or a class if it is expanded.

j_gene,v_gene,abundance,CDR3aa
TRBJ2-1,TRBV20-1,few,CSASLAGGNEQFF
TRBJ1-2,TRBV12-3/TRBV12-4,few,CASSPLGDPGGYTF
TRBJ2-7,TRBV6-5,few,CASSYSGLADYEQYF
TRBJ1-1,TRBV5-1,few,CASLTGNKAFF
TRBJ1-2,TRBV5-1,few,CASSLRKQGPANYGYTF
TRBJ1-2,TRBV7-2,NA,CAGSLLQGNYGYTF
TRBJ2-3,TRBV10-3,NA,CAIRDSGEGGTQYF
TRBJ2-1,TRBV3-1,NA,CASSLRLAGYSEQFF
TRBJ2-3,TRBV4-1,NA,CASSHGPLGTDTQYF
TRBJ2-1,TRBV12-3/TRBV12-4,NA,CASVSGQSSYNEQFF
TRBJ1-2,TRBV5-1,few,CASSTDREGYTF
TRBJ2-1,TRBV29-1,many,CSVEKGALRKQFF
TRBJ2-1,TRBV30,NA,CAWGRKRGQGYNEQFF
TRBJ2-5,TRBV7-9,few,CASSARPGSQETQYF
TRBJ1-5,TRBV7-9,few,CASSLGPHRGNQPQHF
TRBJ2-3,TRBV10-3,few,CAISRGGGLDTQYF